This T cell receptor (beta chain) was identified during a study of blood T cell repertoires in COVID-19. Background on the study: Collection of acute and convalescent COVID-19 samples took place in the United States, Italy and Spain.

As originally analysed: Estimated nucleated cell counts came from reference gene primer amplification. Data came from immunoSEQ multiplex PCR; TCRdb stores just in-frame clones and leaves some out. The V and J calls and the clone size are those of that table, but D and trimming were determined from the DNA. This sample carries roughly 570,000 clones, about 89% of them seen once, and the ten largest clones take 7.5% to 9.5%. A Seattle source enrolled patients during active infection and followed them longitudinally. J was trimmed by 3 bases and V by 5 bases; bases with no gene match: 15. CDR3 length equals 18 residues. Germline V gives CDR1 LNHDA, CDR2 SQIVND (reference sequence).

J is TRBJ2-3 and V is TRBV19, with 9 bases matching TRBD2. The receptor comes from a woman in her forties or fifties with COVID-19, enrolled during active disease. The material sequenced was peripheral blood. The CDR3 DNA is TGTGCCAGTAGTCCGATGGGACTAGCCGATTGGGGTACAGATACGCAGTATTTT. Amino acid sequence: CASSPMGLADWGTDTQYF. Drawing the rest from reference TRBV19 and TRBJ2-3, the complete variable domain is DGGITQSPKYLFRKEGQNVTLSCEQNLNHDAMYWYRQDPGQGLRLIYYSQIVNDFQKGDIAEGYSVSREKKESFPLTVTSAQKNPTAFYLCASSPMGLADWGTDTQYFGPGTRLTVL.